These T cell receptor beta chains were read from a single sample in a study of long-term antiretroviral therapy in people with HIV. Sequenced by immunoSEQ multiplex PCR; TCRdb stores in-frame clones only, minus some. The table lists roughly 17,000 clones, 79% of them singletons. This specimen was unsorted PBMCs, taken at the start of antiretroviral therapy. All receptors derive from a young man with HIV. Both conserved end residues are part of each CDR3. Fields, in order: clone size, CDR3 length, J gene, D gene, V gene, CDR3 DNA, CDR3 protein. A D gene is named only where the DNA matches it firmly. Expanded clones are given a class, and other clones once, few, many or no size at all.

- | 15 | TRBJ2-2 | TRBD1 | TRBV9 | TGTGCCAGCAGCCTGGGACAGAGGAACACCGGGGAGCTGCTTTTT | CASSLGQRNTGELLF
- | 15 | TRBJ1-5 | - | TRBV5-5 | TGTGCCAGCAGCTTCGGGGGAGGATTTAATCAGCCCCAGCATTTT | CASSFGGGFNQPQHF
- | 15 | TRBJ2-7 | - | TRBV5-1 | TGCGCCAGCAGCTTGACAGGGCACAAGGACTACGAGCAGTACTTC | CASSLTGHKDYEQYF
- | 14 | TRBJ2-2 | - | TRBV18 | TGTGCCAGCTCACCACGTCCGAACACCGGGGAGCTGTTTTTT | CASSPRPNTGELFF
- | 14 | TRBJ2-7 | TRBD1 | TRBV27 | TGTGCCAGCAGTTTTTCAGGGGGCTCCTACGAGCAGTACTTC | CASSFSGGSYEQYF
- | 16 | TRBJ2-1 | TRBD2 | TRBV28 | TGTGCCAGCAGTTTACCGACTAGCGGGAGGGCCGAGGAGCAGTTCTTC | CASSLPTSGRAEEQFF
- | 14 | TRBJ1-5 | - | TRBV6-1 | TGTGCCAGCAGTCCTAACAGGGAACGGCAGCCCCAGCATTTT | CASSPNRERQPQHF
- | 15 | TRBJ1-5 | - | TRBV28 | TGTGCCAGCAGTTTCGGACAGTATAGCAATCAGCCCCAGCATTTT | CASSFGQYSNQPQHF
- | 13 | TRBJ1-2 | TRBD1 | TRBV28 | TGTGCCAGCAGTTTCGGGACAGGGAATGGCTACACCTTC | CASSFGTGNGYTF
- | 15 | TRBJ1-2 | - | TRBV7-8 | TGTGCCAGCAGCTTAGAAAGACTGTCGAACTATGGCTACACCTTC | CASSLERLSNYGYTF
- | 18 | TRBJ2-3 | - | TRBV7-6 | TGTGCCAGCAGCTTAACGGTGGGTGCGAGGCCTAGCACAGATACGCAGTATTTT | CASSLTVGARPSTDTQYF
- | 15 | TRBJ1-5 | TRBD1 | TRBV4-1 | TGCGCCAGCAGCCAACCTGGACAGGGGAGTCAGCCCCAGCATTTT | CASSQPGQGSQPQHF
- | 15 | TRBJ1-2 | - | TRBV6-4 | TGTGCCAGCAGTGTTCCCTCTACCACTAACTATGGCTACACCTTC | CASSVPSTTNYGYTF
once | 16 | TRBJ2-2 | TRBD2 | TRBV28 | TGTGCCAGCAGTTTAAGCGGGGGAGTTATAACCGGGGAGCTGTTTTTT | CASSLSGGVITGELFF
- | 12 | TRBJ1-1 | - | TRBV11-2 | TGTGCCAGCAGCTCACCCAGCTCTGAAGCTTTCTTT | CASSSPSSEAFF
medium-sized | 13 | TRBJ2-4 | - | TRBV4-3 | TGCGCCAGCAGCCAAGGGGTGACTGACATTCAGTACTTC | CASSQGVTDIQYF
- | 13 | TRBJ2-1 | TRBD1 | TRBV29-1 | TGCAGCGCTGAAGACAGGGGGAACGATGAGCAGTTCTTC | CSAEDRGNDEQFF
- | 15 | TRBJ1-4 | - | TRBV19 | TGTGCCAGTAAGGACACAGGGTTTGTCGGTGAAAAACTGTTTTTT | CASKDTGFVGEKLFF
once | 12 | TRBJ2-5 | TRBD1 | TRBV5-1 | TGCGCCAGACAGGGGCGCCAAGAGACCCAGTACTTC | CARQGRQETQYF
- | 11 | TRBJ2-7 | - | TRBV28 | TGTGCCAGCAGTTCTGTATACGAGCAGTACTTC | CASSSVYEQYF
- | 13 | TRBJ1-2 | - | TRBV6-9 | TGTGCCAGCAGTTACTCGAACGGGGATGGCTACACCTTC | CASSYSNGDGYTF
once | 15 | TRBJ1-1 | TRBD1 | TRBV6-6 | TGTGCCAGCAGTTCGGACAGGGAGCCCTTTCTTGAAGCTTTCTTT | CASSSDREPFLEAFF